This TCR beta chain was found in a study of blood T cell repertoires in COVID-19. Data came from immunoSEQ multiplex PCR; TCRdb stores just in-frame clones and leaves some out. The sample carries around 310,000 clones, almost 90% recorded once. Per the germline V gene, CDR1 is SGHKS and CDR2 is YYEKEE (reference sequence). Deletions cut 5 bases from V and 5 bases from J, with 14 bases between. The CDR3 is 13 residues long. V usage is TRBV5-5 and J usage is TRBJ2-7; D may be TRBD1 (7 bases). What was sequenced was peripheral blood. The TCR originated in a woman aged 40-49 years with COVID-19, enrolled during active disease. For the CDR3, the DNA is TGTGCCAGCAGAGGAGGGGGCGGCCACGAGCAGTACTTC. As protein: CASRGGGGHEQYF.